The clone carrying this TCR beta chain was seen only a few times. The data derive from a study of cytotoxic CD8 clonotypes in ibrutinib-treated CLL. Across the study: Among the patients, approximately ten presented as relapsed/refractory and roughly 14 as treatment-naive; 17 to 18 showed unmutated IGHV.

This CDR3 spans 16 amino acids. Germline CDR1 is MDHEN and CDR2 is SYDVKM. V was cut by 4 bases and J by 2 bases, with 16 bases left in between. Libraries were prepared by immunoSEQ multiplex PCR; TCRdb keeps only in-frame clonotypes and omits some of them. The repertoire includes 58,000 or so clones, 57% of them detected once, and roughly 15% sits in the top ten. The V and J genes are TRBV28 and TRBJ2-3, with D unclear. The material was PBMCs, obtained after 12 months of ibrutinib treatment. This TCR was sampled from a human donor with chronic lymphocytic leukemia. The CDR3 DNA reads as TGTGCCAGCAGTTCCTTCGAGTCCACCTACACAGATACGCAGTATTTT. Residues: CASSSFESTYTDTQYF. The full variable domain, its missing parts supplied by reference TRBV28 and TRBJ2-3, is DVKVTQSSRYLVKRTGEKVFLECVQDMDHENMFWYRQDPGLGLRLIYFSYDVKMKEKGDIPEGYSVSREKKERFSLILESASTNQTSMYLCASSSFESTYTDTQYFGPGTRLTVL.